In its sample, the clone carrying this T cell receptor beta chain was seen a few times. The antigen remains undetermined. This sample was taken from a study of response to subunit inactivated influenza vaccine. Study results and limitations: The study's authors posited that every seasonal influenza vaccination enlists few new T cells.

Trimming left V 1 base short and J 4 bases short, with 26 bases between. Germline loops: CDR1 SGHAT, CDR2 FQNNGV. The CDR3 runs 19 residues. In TCRdb, the RT-PCR reads were re-called with MiXCR into one record per CDR3 protein. Of about 780,000 distinct CDR3 sequences listed, under 20% were seen once; the top ten hold approximately 11%. This chain links TRBV11-2 with TRBJ2-7, with D uncertain. The clonotype comes from a man aged 45 to 65 who received an inactivated influenza vaccine. The specimen comprised PBMCs from blood, sampled around 5 days after vaccination. The CDR3 DNA is TGTGCCAGCAGCTTAGGTCGCGGTGGCAGCCTTATCTCGGAATACGAGCAGTACTTC. It translates to CASSLGRGGSLISEYEQYF.